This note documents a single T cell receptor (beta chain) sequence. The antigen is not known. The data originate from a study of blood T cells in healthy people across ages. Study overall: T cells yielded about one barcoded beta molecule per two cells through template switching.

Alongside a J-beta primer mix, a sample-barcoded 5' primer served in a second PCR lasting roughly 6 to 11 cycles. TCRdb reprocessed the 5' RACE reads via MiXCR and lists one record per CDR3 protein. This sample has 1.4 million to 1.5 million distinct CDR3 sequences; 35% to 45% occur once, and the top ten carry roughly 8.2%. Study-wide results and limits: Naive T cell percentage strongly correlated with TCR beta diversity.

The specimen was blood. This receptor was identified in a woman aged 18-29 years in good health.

CDR3 protein: CSGRVGQAYEQYF. CDR3 nucleotide sequence: TGCAGCGGACGAGTAGGGCAGGCCTACGAGCAGTACTTC. This chain links TRBV20-1 with TRBJ2-7; no clear D gene. This CDR3 has 13 amino acids. The germline gives CDR1 DFQATT, CDR2 SNEGSKA (reference sequence).